The 18 T cell receptor beta chains listed next were all sequenced from one sample in a study of blood T cell repertoires in COVID-19. Clones were read by immunoSEQ multiplex PCR, and TCRdb kept only the in-frame ones, dropping some. The sample lists 97,000 or so clones; approximately 84% were seen once. Material for sequencing was peripheral blood. The receptors stem from a human donor in a cohort sampled during active COVID-19.

V and J are TRBV5-6 and TRBJ1-2, with D possibly being TRBD1 (6 bases). V lost 4 bases, J lost 1 base, and 17 bases lay in between. Germline lookup yields CDR1 SGHDT and CDR2 YYEEEE. This CDR3 region has 16 residues. In DNA, the CDR3 is TGTGCCAGCAGCCAGAGAGGGGGGGCGCATAACTATGGCTACACCTTC. Translating it yields CASSQRGGAHNYGYTF.

The chain links TRBV2 to TRBJ2-7; D is unclear. There are 12 residues in the CDR3. Trimming pared 6 bases from V and 0 bases from J, leaving 6 bases between. CDR1 is SNHLY, CDR2 FYNNEI, per germline. CDR3 in DNA: TGTGCCAGCAGGGTCGGCTCCTACGAGCAGTACTTC. Protein product: CASRVGSYEQYF.

The rearrangement joins TRBV3-1 (or the pseudogene TRBV3-2) to TRBJ1-2; TRBD1 agrees at 8 bases. V trimming: 4 bases; J trimming: 4 bases; junction bases outside the gene matches: 8. CDR3 size: 15 residues. CDR1 LGHDT and CDR2 YNNKEL come from the germline V gene (reference sequence). The DNA for the CDR3 is TGTGCCAGCAGCCCCAGGGGGCTTTTGGGCTATGGCTACACCTTC. Translating gives CASSPRGLLGYGYTF.

This clone was counted once. V usage is TRBV16 and J usage is TRBJ2-7; maybe TRBD1 (6 bases). The CDR3 runs to 14 residues. Deletions cut 0 bases from V and 9 bases from J, with 15 bases between. Germline lookup yields CDR1 KGHSY and CDR2 FQNENV. In DNA form, the CDR3 reads TGTGCCAGCAGCCAATCAGGACAGTTTACAGGGCAGTACTTC. Its protein is CASSQSGQFTGQYF.

This clone was detected only a few times. The chain combines TRBV7-9 with TRBJ1-5, with D perhaps matching TRBD1 (5 bases). V lost 1 base to trimming and J lost 0 bases, with 7 bases between them. This CDR3 is 15 amino acids long. Germline V gene lookup returns CDR1 SEHNR and CDR2 FQNEAQ (reference sequence). In nucleotides, the CDR3 is TGTGCCAGCAGCTTAGGACAGTCTAGCAATCAGCCCCAGCATTTT. It codes for CASSLGQSSNQPQHF.

The V call is TRBV25-1, the J call TRBJ2-3, with TRBD1 identical over 10 bases. CDR1 and CDR2 (germline): MGHDK, SYGVNS. The V and J ends lost 8 bases and 0 bases, in that order; junction bases with no gene match: 5. There are 15 residues in the CDR3. Written as DNA, the CDR3 is TGTGCCAGCGCAGACAGGGGGCGGAGCACAGATACGCAGTATTTT. This translates into CASADRGRSTDTQYF. Complete variable domain (other parts from reference TRBV25-1 and TRBJ2-3): EADIYQTPRYLVIGTGKKITLECSQTMGHDKMYWYQQDPGMELHLIHYSYGVNSTEKGDLSSESTVSRIRTEHFPLTLESARPSHTSQYLCASADRGRSTDTQYFGPGTRLTVL.

In nucleotides, the CDR3 is TGTGCCAGCACCGCCGCGGGCTGGGGCAATCAGCCCCAGCATTTT. It specifies CASTAAGWGNQPQHF. The chain combines TRBV2 with TRBJ1-5; D unresolved. The CDR3 length is 15 residues. Germline CDR1 reads SNHLY; CDR2 reads FYNNEI. Trimming stripped 7 bases from V and 2 bases from J, with 15 bases between.

The table lists this clone with a count of one. This chain uses TRBV7-2 with TRBJ1-1, with a tentative D call TRBD1 (6 bases). This CDR3 has 17 amino acids. V lost 3 bases to trimming and J lost 0 bases, with 17 bases between them. In germline, CDR1 is SGHTA, CDR2 FQGNSA. CDR3 DNA sequence: TGTGCCAGCAGCTTCCAAGCCCGGGGGGGCATGAACACTGAAGCTTTCTTT. Amino acid sequence: CASSFQARGGMNTEAFF.

The CDR3 protein is CASSRLGQVETQYF. CDR3 bases: TGTGCCAGCTCACGCCTGGGACAGGTGGAGACCCAGTACTTC. This chain links TRBV18 with TRBJ2-5; 8 positions match TRBD1. The V segment lost 4 bases and the J segment 5 bases; nucleotides outside the gene matches: 6. The CDR3 sequence is 14 residues long. Germline CDR1 and CDR2: KGHSH and LQKENI.

The gene calls are TRBV3-1 (or the pseudogene TRBV3-2) and TRBJ1-1, with 8 nucleotides matching TRBD1. Per germline, CDR1 LGHDT and CDR2 YNNKEL (reference sequence). The CDR3 contains 15 residues. V lost 1 base, J lost 4 bases, and 5 bases stayed unmatched. CDR3 in amino acids: CASSQARTGPTEAFF. CDR3 sequence (DNA): TGTGCCAGCAGCCAAGCCAGGACAGGGCCCACTGAAGCTTTCTTT.

This sequence joins TRBV11-3 and TRBJ1-1; 7 nucleotides agree with TRBD1. Trimming at V came to 2 bases and at J to 4 bases, leaving 7 bases not matched to a gene. Germline CDR1 SGHNT, CDR2 YENEEA. The CDR3 loop spans 15 amino acids. The CDR3 reads CASSLPTGVFTEAFF. CDR3 DNA: TGTGCCAGCAGCTTACCTACAGGGGTATTCACTGAAGCTTTCTTT.

This chain connects TRBV3-1 (or the pseudogene TRBV3-2) to TRBJ2-5; D remains ambiguous. Trimming cost V 1 base and J 5 bases, with 8 bases left between them. Per germline, CDR1 LGHDT and CDR2 YNNKEL (reference sequence). The CDR3 runs 13 residues. In nucleotides, the CDR3 is TGTGCCAGCAGCCAAGCCGGGTACGAGACCCAGTACTTC. It codes for CASSQAGYETQYF.

The rearrangement joins TRBV5-1 to TRBJ2-3; D perhaps matches TRBD2 (6 bases). This CDR3 comprises 14 residues. V was pared by 7 bases and J by 2 bases, with 14 bases between. Germline assignment: CDR1 SGHRS and CDR2 YFSETQ. As DNA, the CDR3 is TGCGCCAGCTCCATAGCGGAACACACAGATACGCAGTATTTT. Translation gives CASSIAEHTDTQYF. Full variable domain (remainder filled in from reference TRBV5-1 and TRBJ2-3): KAGVTQTPRYLIKTRGQQVTLSCSPISGHRSVSWYQQTPGQGLQFLFEYFSETQRNKGNFPGRFSGRQFSNSRSEMNVSTLELGDSALYLCASSIAEHTDTQYFGPGTRLTVL.

In its sample, this clone was seen once. J is TRBJ1-2 and V is TRBV19; D remains unclear. The CDR3 has 14 amino acids. Trimming took 3 bases from V and 11 from J, leaving 19 bases between them. The germline gives CDR1 LNHDA, CDR2 SQIVND (reference sequence). CDR3 region: CASSIWAAEGSYTF. The CDR3 DNA reads TGTGCCAGTAGTATCTGGGCTGCCGAGGGCTCTTACACCTTC.

The J gene is TRBJ2-3, the V gene TRBV19; D call uncertain. The germline V gene has CDR1 LNHDA and CDR2 SQIVND (reference sequence). Trimming shortened V by 4 bases and J by 0 bases, and 14 bases separated the two germline ends. The CDR3 length is 16 residues. The CDR3 loop is CASSTRLDSSTDTQYF. In DNA form, the CDR3 reads TGTGCCAGTAGTACCCGACTCGATTCTAGCACAGATACGCAGTATTTT.

This sequence joins TRBV18 and TRBJ1-1; 9 bases are shared with TRBD1. V lost 2 bases to trimming and J lost 6 bases; unmatched junction nucleotides: 10. The germline gives CDR1 KGHSH, CDR2 LQKENI. CDR3 length: 16 amino acids. CDR3 in DNA: TGTGCCAGCTCACCAACACAGGGGGCGCGTAACGCTGAAGCTTTCTTT. This translates into CASSPTQGARNAEAFF.

V gene TRBV3-1 (or the pseudogene TRBV3-2) combines with J gene TRBJ1-1; D is perhaps TRBD1 (6 bases). This CDR3 has 14 amino acids. Trimming left V 1 base short and J 2 bases short, with 8 bases between. Germline V gene lookup returns CDR1 LGHDT and CDR2 YNNKEL (reference sequence). This chain's CDR3 is CASSQVGGNTEAFF. CDR3 bases: TGTGCCAGCAGCCAAGTAGGGGGAAACACTGAAGCTTTCTTT.

The rearrangement links TRBV9 to TRBJ2-3, with 9 bases that match TRBD2. After removal of 0 bases from V and 3 bases from J, the junction contained 5 bases not matched to a gene. CDR3 length: 16 amino acids. Per the germline V gene, CDR1 is SGDLS and CDR2 is YYNGEE. The CDR3 sequence is CASSVAKSGGTDTQYF. DNA of the CDR3: TGTGCCAGCAGCGTAGCTAAGAGCGGGGGGACAGATACGCAGTATTTT.